The 15 T cell receptor beta chains reported below all come from one sample, sequenced in a study of blood T cells in healthy people across ages. Sample-barcoded 5' priming and a J-beta primer mix drove a second PCR of roughly 7 to 11 cycles. TCRdb re-analysed the 5' RACE reads in MiXCR, keeping a single row per CDR3 protein. Seen here are 1.5 million to 2 million distinct CDR3 sequences, roughly 27% observed once, and the top ten hold approximately 7.7%. The source material was blood. The receptors derive from a woman in her thirties in good health.

J is TRBJ1-5 and V is TRBV2; unclear D gene. The CDR3 loop spans 13 amino acids. Germline-derived CDR1 and CDR2 are SNHLY and FYNNEI. The V end lost 3 bases, the J end lost 6 bases, and 9 bases lay between the germline ends. The CDR3 coding sequence is TGTGCCAGCAGTGAGAAGAGTGTTCAGCCCCAGCATTTT. It specifies CASSEKSVQPQHF.

This clonotype was seen a handful of times. This chain connects TRBV5-1 to TRBJ1-5; D gene unclear. The germline V gene encodes CDR1 SGHRS and CDR2 YFSETQ. The CDR3 contains 15 residues. Trimming took 3 bases from V and 1 from J, leaving 11 bases between them. This chain's CDR3 is CASSSSGMSNQPQHF. The CDR3 DNA follows: TGCGCCAGCAGCTCATCCGGGATGAGCAATCAGCCCCAGCATTTT.

This clonotype appeared a few times. The J gene is TRBJ1-2, the V gene TRBV7-9; possible D gene TRBD1, 6 bases. This CDR3 comprises 13 residues. Trimming took 2 bases from V and 8 from J, leaving 12 bases between them. CDR1 SEHNR and CDR2 FQNEAQ come from the germline V gene (reference sequence). The CDR3 loop is CASSLRTVYGYTF. CDR3 bases: TGTGCCAGCAGCTTAAGGACAGTTTACGGCTACACCTTC. Supplemented by reference TRBV7-9 and TRBJ1-2, the full variable domain reads DTGVSQNPRHKITKRGQNVTFRCDPISEHNRLYWYRQTLGQGPEFLTYFQNEAQLEKSRLLSDRFSAERPKGSFSTLEIQRTEQGDSAMYLCASSLRTVYGYTFGSGTRLTVV.

The chain has TRBV28 and TRBJ2-1; 8 bases align to TRBD2. Germline-derived CDR1 and CDR2 are MDHEN and SYDVKM. The trim removed 4 bases at V and 9 bases at J, leaving 8 bases unmatched. CDR3 length: 14 residues. CDR3 in amino acids: CASSSGTSGTEQFF. CDR3 nucleotide sequence: TGTGCCAGCAGTTCCGGGACTAGTGGGACTGAGCAGTTCTTC.

Of note for this clonotype: The junction departs from the called germline gene at one end, perhaps through a read error. CDR3 residues: CATTLGGGTSGYNEQFF. The CDR3 coding sequence is TGTGCCACCACCCTGGGGGGAGGGACTAGCGGGTACAACGAGCAGTTCTTC. The rearrangement links TRBV27 to TRBJ2-1; 12 positions match TRBD2. Germline V gene data show CDR1 as MNHEY and CDR2 as SMNVEV (reference sequence). The CDR3 extends over 17 amino acids.

Remarks on this clonotype: A read error may produce the germline difference seen at one junction end. The V and J genes are TRBV5-1 and TRBJ2-2, with D perhaps matching TRBD2 (5 bases). The CDR3 sequence is 14 residues long. Germline loops: CDR1 SGHRS, CDR2 YFSETQ. The CDR3 is CASSLNGNTGERFF. The DNA of the CDR3 is TGCGCCAGCAGCTTGAATGGGAACACCGGGGAGCGGTTTTTT.

The chain employs TRBV18 and TRBJ2-1, with D maybe TRBD1 (8 bases). Looked up from germline, CDR1 is KGHSH and CDR2 is LQKENI. There are 17 residues in the CDR3. Trimming cost V 1 base and J 7 bases, with 20 bases left between them. CDR3 in DNA: TGTGCCAGCTCACCACTTCCCCCACAGGGGGGGGGTAATGAGCAGTTCTTC. Translating gives CASSPLPPQGGGNEQFF.

This clonotype was observed at least ten times. The rearrangement joins TRBV6-4 to TRBJ2-3; the D gene is possibly TRBD1 (6 bases). Looked up from germline, CDR1 is MRHNA and CDR2 is SNTAGT. With 5 bases removed from V and 7 bases from J, the gap between germline ends came to 19 bases. This CDR3 has 15 residues. CDR3 bases: TGTGCCAGCAGTTCCAAGACAGGCGAAATGTATACGCAGTATTTT. It encodes CASSSKTGEMYTQYF.

The chain links TRBV7-2 to TRBJ2-1; 7 positions agree with TRBD2. CDR1 and CDR2 from the germline V gene are SGHTA and FQGNSA. CDR3 size: 16 residues. V was pared by 6 bases and J by 6 bases, with 14 bases of the junction left unmatched. The CDR3 region has the DNA TGTGCCAGCAGGACCCCGGGGGGACCCCGGGGCAATGAGCAGTTCTTC. It specifies CASRTPGGPRGNEQFF. The whole variable domain, remainder taken from reference TRBV7-2 and TRBJ2-1, is GAGVSQSPSNKVTEKGKDVELRCDPISGHTALYWYRQSLGQGLEFLIYFQGNSAPDKSGLPSDRFSAERTGGSVSTLTIQRTQQEDSAVYLCASRTPGGPRGNEQFFGPGTRLTVL.

This chain connects TRBV18 to TRBJ2-4; the D gene is possibly TRBD2 (5 bases). The J call may be faulty, since TRBJ2-7 better matches the DNA end. The germline CDR1 and CDR2 sequences are KGHSH and LQKENI. This CDR3 has 15 residues. As DNA, the CDR3 is TGTGCCAGCTCACGCGGACGGGGAGCCCACTACGAGCAGTACTTC. This encodes CASSRGRGAHYEQYF.

This clonotype has ten or more counts. The chain employs TRBV12-3 or TRBV12-4 and TRBJ2-7, with TRBD2 matching over 12 bases. The trim removed 4 bases at V and 6 bases at J, leaving 4 bases unmatched. The CDR3 totals 14 residues. The CDR3 here is CASSSLAGGPEQYF. The DNA of the CDR3 is TGTGCCAGCAGTTCACTAGCGGGGGGTCCCGAGCAGTACTTC.

This clonotype was recorded a few times. This chain connects TRBV5-1 to TRBJ1-4, with a weak D call TRBD1 (5 bases). V was shortened by 4 bases and J by 0 bases, with 10 bases between the two germline ends. The CDR3 runs to 15 residues. Per the germline V gene, CDR1 is SGHRS and CDR2 is YFSETQ. The chain's CDR3 is CASSRQFPTNEKLFF. CDR3 DNA: TGCGCCAGCAGCCGACAGTTTCCAACTAATGAAAAACTGTTTTTT.

Note on this clonotype: At one end the junction does not follow the germline gene, possibly because of a read error. The chain joins TRBV4-3 to TRBJ2-2, with D hard to call. There are 18 residues in the CDR3. Germline values: CDR1 LGHNA, CDR2 YSLEER. The CDR3 spells CAGSQEASQAANTGELFF. The CDR3, as DNA: TGCGCCGGCAGCCAAGAGGCCTCCCAGGCTGCGAACACCGGGGAGCTGTTTTTT.

DNA of the CDR3: TGTGCCAGCTCACCGACGTCTAGCGGGGTGGAGACCCAGTTCTTC. This gives the protein CASSPTSSGVETQFF. V usage is TRBV18 and J usage is TRBJ2-1; TRBD2 aligns across 9 bases. Per the germline V gene, CDR1 is KGHSH and CDR2 is LQKENI. The CDR3 contains 15 residues. The V gene end was trimmed by 3 bases and the J gene end by 13 bases; junction bases not matched to a gene: 13.

The chain joins TRBV5-1 to TRBJ2-5; D not resolved. This CDR3 has 14 residues. The ends were cut back, 0 bases at V and 5 bases at J, with 11 bases in the middle. Germline assignment: CDR1 SGHRS and CDR2 YFSETQ. The CDR3 sequence is CASSLVMDPETQYF. CDR3 nucleotide sequence: TGCGCCAGCAGCTTGGTCATGGACCCGGAGACCCAGTACTTC.